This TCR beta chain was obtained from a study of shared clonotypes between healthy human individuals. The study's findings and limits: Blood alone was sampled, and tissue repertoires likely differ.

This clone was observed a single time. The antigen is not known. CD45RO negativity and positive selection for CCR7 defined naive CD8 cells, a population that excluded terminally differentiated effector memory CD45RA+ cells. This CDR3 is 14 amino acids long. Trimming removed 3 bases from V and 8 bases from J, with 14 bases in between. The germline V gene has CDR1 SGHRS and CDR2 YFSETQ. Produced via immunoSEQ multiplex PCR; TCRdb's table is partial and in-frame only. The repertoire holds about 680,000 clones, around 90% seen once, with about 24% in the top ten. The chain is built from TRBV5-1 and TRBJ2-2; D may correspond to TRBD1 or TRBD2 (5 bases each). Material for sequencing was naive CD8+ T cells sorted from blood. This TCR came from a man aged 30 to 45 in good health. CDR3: CASSYLGGQGELFF. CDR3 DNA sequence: TGCGCCAGCAGCTACCTTGGGGGTCAGGGGGAGCTGTTTTTT.